The present TCR beta chain was sequenced within a study of T cells expressing NK-cell markers. The CDR3 is 15 amino acids. Germline V CDR1 and CDR2: LNHNV, YYDKDF (reference sequence). With regard to this clonotype: Its target is unknown.

Overall study results and limits: Leadership of the CD3+CD56-NKG2C+ fraction also belonged to these clonotypes in a few donors.

TCRdb reanalyzed the 5' RACE reads and collapses them to one entry per CDR3 protein, without DNA. The sample table sets out roughly 280,000 distinct CDR3 sequences. The V gene is TRBV15, the J gene TRBJ2-1; no DNA is available, so the TRBD2 call from TCRdb remains unchecked. This sequence originates from a young man in good health. The specimen sequenced was blood T cells: a sorted CD56 or NKG2C T cell subset, CD4+ or CD8+ T cells, or bulk PBMC T cells (not recorded which). CDR3 sequence reads: CATSREGTLAYEQFF.